This note documents a single TCR beta chain sequence. Assay: immunoSEQ multiplex PCR; the TCRdb copy retains only in-frame clones and omits some. The sample carries about 120,000 clones, roughly 89% recorded once. The record originates from a study of blood T cell repertoires in COVID-19. Study as a whole: Nucleic acid was either cDNA or gDNA, and it came from T cells, B-cell-depleted T cells, or PBMCs.

Ages ranged from about 18 to 89 years, with residence in some 25 US areas. Each participant's cohort was designated according to participant-reported clinical history. The CDR3 loop spans 13 amino acids. CDR1 is LNHDA and CDR2 is SQIVND in the germline V gene (reference sequence). After removal of 4 bases from V and 8 bases from J, the junction contained 7 bases not matched to a gene. The chain couples TRBV19 to TRBJ1-2, with TRBD1 identical over 7 bases. The sample was PBMCs or T cells enriched from blood (not recorded which). The sequence came from a woman aged 25 to 39 who had recovered from COVID-19. The CDR3 DNA reads TGTGCCAGTAGTAAGGGACAGCTAGGAGGCTACACCTTC. This translates into CASSKGQLGGYTF.